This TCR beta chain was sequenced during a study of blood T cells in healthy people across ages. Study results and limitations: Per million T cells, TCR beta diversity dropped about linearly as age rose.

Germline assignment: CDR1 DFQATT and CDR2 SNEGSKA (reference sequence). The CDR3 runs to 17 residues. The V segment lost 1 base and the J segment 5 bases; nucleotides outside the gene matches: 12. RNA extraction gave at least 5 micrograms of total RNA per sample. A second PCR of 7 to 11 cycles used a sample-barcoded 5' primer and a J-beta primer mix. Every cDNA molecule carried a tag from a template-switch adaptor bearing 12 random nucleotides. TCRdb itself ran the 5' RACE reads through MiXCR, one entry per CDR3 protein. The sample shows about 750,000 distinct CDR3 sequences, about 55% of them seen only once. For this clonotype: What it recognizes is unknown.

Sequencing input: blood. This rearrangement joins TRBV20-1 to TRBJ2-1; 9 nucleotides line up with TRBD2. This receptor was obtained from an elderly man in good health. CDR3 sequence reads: CSARAAIAGVWDNEQFF. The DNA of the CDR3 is TGCAGTGCTAGAGCAGCCATAGCGGGAGTTTGGGACAATGAGCAGTTCTTC.